This T cell receptor beta chain was identified during a study of blood T cell repertoires in COVID-19. Study overall: Sites in the United States, Italy and Spain provided acute and convalescent COVID-19 samples.

Cohort assignment relied on participant-reported clinical history. Recovery meant two consecutive negative NP/OP PCR tests, professional clearance, or resolved symptoms. Measured with immunoSEQ multiplex PCR; TCRdb has only the in-frame clones, and not every one. The repertoire holds about 380,000 clones, with roughly 91% as singletons. This TCR was recovered from a woman aged 18-29 years who had recovered from COVID-19. Sequencing input: PBMCs or T cells enriched from blood (not recorded which).

Here the CDR3 reads CAIRAAGNTGELFF. Written as DNA, the CDR3 is TGTGCCATCAGGGCCGCGGGGAACACCGGGGAGCTGTTTTTT. V is TRBV10-3 and J is TRBJ2-2; possible D gene TRBD2, 5 bases. CDR1 is ENHRY and CDR2 is SYGVKD in the germline V gene. V lost 6 bases and J lost 1, with 9 bases in between. CDR3 length: 14 amino acids.